This T cell receptor beta chain stems from a study of cytomegalovirus exposure and HLA in healthy donors. Study details: The 120 or so validation repertoires matched the 666 first-cohort repertoires in platform, a later analysis reported. Study-wide results and limits: Most TCR sequences showed up rarely, but some public TCRs showed up in many donors. A list of 150 to 200 TCR beta chains associated with cytomegalovirus was given.

V was clipped by 3 bases and J by 6 bases; unmatched bases: 2. The CDR3 totals 13 residues. Germline loops: CDR1 SGHRS, CDR2 YFSETQ. To note about this clone: Its antigen remains unidentified. The same CDR3 arises from other DNA sequences in this sample as well.

Sequencing was performed with immunoSEQ multiplex PCR; in TCRdb, only in-frame clones are kept and a portion is missing. The table lists fewer than 300,000 clones, roughly 90% of them singletons. While the first cohort had 600 to 800 subjects, the donors belonged to the separate validation cohort of 100 to 150 subjects. The sequencing sample was made of PBMCs. The chain is built from TRBV5-1 and TRBJ1-4; the match to TRBD1 covers 7 bases. The receptor was derived from a young woman in good health and CMV-seronegative. The CDR3 reads CASSWTGDEKLFF. CDR3 nucleotides: TGCGCCAGCAGCTGGACAGGAGATGAAAAACTGTTTTTT.